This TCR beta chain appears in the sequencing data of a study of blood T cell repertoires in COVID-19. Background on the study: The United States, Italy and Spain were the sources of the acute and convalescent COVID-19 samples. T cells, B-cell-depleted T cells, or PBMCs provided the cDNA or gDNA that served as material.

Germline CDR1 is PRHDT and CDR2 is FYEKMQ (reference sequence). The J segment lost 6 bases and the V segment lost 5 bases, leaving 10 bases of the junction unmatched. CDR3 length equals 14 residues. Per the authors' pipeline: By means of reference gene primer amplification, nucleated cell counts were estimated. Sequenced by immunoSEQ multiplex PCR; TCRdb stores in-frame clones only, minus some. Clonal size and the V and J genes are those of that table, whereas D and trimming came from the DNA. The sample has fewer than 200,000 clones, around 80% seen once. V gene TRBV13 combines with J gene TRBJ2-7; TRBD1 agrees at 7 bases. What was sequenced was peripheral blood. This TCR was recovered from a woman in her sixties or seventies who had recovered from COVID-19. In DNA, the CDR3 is TGTGCCAGCAGCGGTGACGACAGGGTAGCCGAGCAGTACTTC. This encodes CASSGDDRVAEQYF.